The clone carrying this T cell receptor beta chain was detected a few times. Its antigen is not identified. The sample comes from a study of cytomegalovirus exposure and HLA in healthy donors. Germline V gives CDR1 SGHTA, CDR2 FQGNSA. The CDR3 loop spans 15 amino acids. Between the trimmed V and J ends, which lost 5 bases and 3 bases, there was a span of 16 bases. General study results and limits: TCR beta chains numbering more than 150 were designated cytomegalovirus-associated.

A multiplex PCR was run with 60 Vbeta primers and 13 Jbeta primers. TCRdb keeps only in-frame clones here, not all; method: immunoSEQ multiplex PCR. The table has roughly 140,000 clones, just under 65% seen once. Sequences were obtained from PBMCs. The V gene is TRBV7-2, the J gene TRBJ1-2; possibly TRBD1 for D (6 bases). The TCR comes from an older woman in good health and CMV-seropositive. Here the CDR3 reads CASSMDKQGYYGYTF. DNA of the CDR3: TGTGCCAGCAGCATGGATAAACAGGGATACTATGGCTACACCTTC.